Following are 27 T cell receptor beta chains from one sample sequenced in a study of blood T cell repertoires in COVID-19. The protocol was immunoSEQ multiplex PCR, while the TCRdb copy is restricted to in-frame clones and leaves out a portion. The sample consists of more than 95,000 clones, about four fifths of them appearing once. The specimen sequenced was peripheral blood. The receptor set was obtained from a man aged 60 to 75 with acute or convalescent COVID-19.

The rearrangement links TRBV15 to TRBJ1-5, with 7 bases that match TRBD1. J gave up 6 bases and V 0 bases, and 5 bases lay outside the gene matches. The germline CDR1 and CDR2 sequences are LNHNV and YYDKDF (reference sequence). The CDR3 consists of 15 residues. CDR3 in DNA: TGTGCCACCAGCAGAGATCCACAGGGGACTCAGCCCCAGCATTTT. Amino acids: CATSRDPQGTQPQHF.

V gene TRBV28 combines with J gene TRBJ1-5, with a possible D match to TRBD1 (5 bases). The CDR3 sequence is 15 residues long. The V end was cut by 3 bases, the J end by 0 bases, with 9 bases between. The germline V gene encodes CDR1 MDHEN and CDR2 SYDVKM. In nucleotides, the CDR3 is TGTGCCAGCAGTTTGGGGGGATATAGCAATCAGCCCCAGCATTTT. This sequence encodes CASSLGGYSNQPQHF.

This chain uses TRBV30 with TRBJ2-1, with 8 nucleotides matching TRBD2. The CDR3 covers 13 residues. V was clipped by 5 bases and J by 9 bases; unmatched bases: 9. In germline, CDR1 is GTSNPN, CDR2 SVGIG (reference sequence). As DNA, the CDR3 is TGTGCCTGGTTAGGGACTAGTGAGTCTGAGCAGTTCTTC. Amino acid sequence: CAWLGTSESEQFF.

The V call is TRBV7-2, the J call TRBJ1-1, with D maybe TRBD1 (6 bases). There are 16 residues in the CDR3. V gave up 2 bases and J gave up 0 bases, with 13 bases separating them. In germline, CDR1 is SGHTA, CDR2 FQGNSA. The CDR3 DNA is TGTGCCAGCAGCTTAACAGGGATACAGATGAACACTGAAGCTTTCTTT. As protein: CASSLTGIQMNTEAFF.

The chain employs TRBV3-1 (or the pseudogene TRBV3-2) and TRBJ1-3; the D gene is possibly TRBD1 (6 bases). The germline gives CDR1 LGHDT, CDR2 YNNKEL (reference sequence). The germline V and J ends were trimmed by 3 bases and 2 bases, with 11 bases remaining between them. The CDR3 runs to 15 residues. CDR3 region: CASSQGQGTGNTIYF. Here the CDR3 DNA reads TGTGCCAGCAGCCAGGGCCAGGGGACTGGAAACACCATATATTTT.

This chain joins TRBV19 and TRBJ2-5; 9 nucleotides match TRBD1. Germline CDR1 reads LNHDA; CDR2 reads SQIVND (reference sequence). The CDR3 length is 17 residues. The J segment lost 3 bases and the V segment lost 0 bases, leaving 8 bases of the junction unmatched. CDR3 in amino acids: CASSIDWDREVKETQYF. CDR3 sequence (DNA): TGTGCCAGTAGTATAGATTGGGACAGGGAGGTTAAAGAGACCCAGTACTTC. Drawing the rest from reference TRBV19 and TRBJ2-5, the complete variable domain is DGGITQSPKYLFRKEGQNVTLSCEQNLNHDAMYWYRQDPGQGLRLIYYSQIVNDFQKGDIAEGYSVSREKKESFPLTVTSAQKNPTAFYLCASSIDWDREVKETQYFGPGTRLLVL.

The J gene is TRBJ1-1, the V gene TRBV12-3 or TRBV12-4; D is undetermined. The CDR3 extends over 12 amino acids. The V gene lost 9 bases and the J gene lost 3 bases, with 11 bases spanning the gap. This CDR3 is CASSLLHTEAFF. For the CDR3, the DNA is TGTGCCAGTTCACTGCTGCACACTGAAGCTTTCTTT.

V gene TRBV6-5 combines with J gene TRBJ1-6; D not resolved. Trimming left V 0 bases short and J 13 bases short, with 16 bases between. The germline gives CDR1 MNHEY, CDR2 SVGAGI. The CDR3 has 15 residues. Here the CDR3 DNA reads TGTGCCAGCAGTTACTCGAGGGAGAACATAGCCCCCCTCCACTTT. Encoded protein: CASSYSRENIAPLHF.

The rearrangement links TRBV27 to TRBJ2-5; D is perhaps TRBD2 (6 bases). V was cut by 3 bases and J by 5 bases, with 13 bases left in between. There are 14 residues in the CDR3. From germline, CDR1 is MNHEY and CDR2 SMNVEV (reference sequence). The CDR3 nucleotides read TGTGCCAGCAGTTTGGTGGAGGGGAGGGAGACCCAGTACTTC. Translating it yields CASSLVEGRETQYF.

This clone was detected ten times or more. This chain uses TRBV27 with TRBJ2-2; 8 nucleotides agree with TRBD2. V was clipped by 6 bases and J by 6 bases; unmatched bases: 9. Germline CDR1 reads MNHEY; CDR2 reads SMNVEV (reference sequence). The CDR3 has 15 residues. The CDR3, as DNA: TGTGCCAGCAGATTAGTAGCGGGAAGTCCCGGGGAGCTGTTTTTT. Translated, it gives CASRLVAGSPGELFF.

CDR3 sequence reads: CASSDRGSKAFF. The CDR3 DNA sequence: TGTGCCAGCAGTGACAGGGGCTCGAAAGCTTTCTTT. The gene calls are TRBV3-1 (or the pseudogene TRBV3-2) and TRBJ1-1, with TRBD1 matching over 8 bases. Germline V gene lookup returns CDR1 LGHDT and CDR2 YNNKEL (reference sequence). This CDR3 contains 12 residues. J gave up 9 bases and V 6 bases, and 6 bases lay outside the gene matches.

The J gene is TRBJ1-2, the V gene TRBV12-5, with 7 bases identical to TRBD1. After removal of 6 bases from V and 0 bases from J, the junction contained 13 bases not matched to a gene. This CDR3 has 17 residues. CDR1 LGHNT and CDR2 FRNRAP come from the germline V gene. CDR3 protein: CASGTPDRVTPNYGYTF. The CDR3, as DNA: TGTGCTAGTGGCACCCCCGACAGGGTTACGCCTAACTATGGCTACACCTTC.

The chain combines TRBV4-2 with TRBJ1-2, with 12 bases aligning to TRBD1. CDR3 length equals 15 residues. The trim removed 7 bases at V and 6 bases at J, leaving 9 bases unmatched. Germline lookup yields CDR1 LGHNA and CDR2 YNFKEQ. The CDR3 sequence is CASKPRDRGQDGYTF. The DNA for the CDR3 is TGTGCCAGCAAGCCCCGGGACAGGGGGCAAGATGGCTACACCTTC.

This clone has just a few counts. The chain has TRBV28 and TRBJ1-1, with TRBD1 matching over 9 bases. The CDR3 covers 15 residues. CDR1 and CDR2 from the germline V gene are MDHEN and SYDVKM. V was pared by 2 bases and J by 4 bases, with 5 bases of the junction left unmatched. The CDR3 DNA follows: TGTGCCAGCAGTTTAGATGGGACAGGGTTCACTGAAGCTTTCTTT. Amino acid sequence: CASSLDGTGFTEAFF.

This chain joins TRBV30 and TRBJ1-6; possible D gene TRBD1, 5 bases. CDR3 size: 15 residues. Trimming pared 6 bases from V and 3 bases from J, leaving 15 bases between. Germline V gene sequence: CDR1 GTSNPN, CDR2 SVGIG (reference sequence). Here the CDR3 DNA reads TGTGCCTGTGATCCGGGGGGGATCTATAATTCACCCCTCCACTTT. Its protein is CACDPGGIYNSPLHF.

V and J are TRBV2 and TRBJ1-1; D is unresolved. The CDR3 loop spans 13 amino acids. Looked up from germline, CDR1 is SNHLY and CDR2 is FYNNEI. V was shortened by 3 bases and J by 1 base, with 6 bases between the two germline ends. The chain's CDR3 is CASSDHPNTEAFF. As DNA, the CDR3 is TGTGCCAGCAGTGACCATCCGAACACTGAAGCTTTCTTT. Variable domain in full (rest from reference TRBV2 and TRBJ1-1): EPEVTQTPSHQVTQMGQEVILRCVPISNHLYFYWYRQILGQKVEFLVSFYNNEISEKSEIFDDQFSVERPDGSNFTLKIRSTKLEDSAMYFCASSDHPNTEAFFGQGTRLTVV.

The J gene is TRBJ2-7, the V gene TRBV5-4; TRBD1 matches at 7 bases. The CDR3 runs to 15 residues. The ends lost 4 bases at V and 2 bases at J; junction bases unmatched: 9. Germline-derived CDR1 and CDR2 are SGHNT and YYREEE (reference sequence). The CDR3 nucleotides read TGTGCCAGCAGCAGAAAGGACAGGAACCCCTACGAGCAGTACGTC. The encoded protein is CASSRKDRNPYEQYV.

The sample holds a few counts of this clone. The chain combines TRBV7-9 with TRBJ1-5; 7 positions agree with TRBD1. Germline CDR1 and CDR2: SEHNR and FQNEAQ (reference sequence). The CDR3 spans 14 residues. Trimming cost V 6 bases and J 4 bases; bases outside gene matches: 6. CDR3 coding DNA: TGTGCCAGCAGAAGTCAGGGGGAAAATCAGCCCCAGCATTTT. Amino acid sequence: CASRSQGENQPQHF. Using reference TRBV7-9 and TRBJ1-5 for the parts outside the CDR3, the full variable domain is DTGVSQNPRHKITKRGQNVTFRCDPISEHNRLYWYRQTLGQGPEFLTYFQNEAQLEKSRLLSDRFSAERPKGSFSTLEIQRTEQGDSAMYLCASRSQGENQPQHFGDGTRLSIL.

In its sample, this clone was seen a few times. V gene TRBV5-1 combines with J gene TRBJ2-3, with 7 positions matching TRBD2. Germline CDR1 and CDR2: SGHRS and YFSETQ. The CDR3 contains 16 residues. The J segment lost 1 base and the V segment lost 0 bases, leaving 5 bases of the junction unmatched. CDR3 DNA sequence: TGCGCCAGCAGCTTGGAGGGCGGGAGCCGCACAGATACGCAGTATTTT. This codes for CASSLEGGSRTDTQYF.

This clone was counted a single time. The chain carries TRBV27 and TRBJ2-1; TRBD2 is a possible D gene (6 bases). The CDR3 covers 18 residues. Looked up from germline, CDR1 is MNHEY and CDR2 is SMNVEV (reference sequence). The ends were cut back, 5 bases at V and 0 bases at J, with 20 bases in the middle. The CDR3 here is CASSPDQGLLSSYNEQFF. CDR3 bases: TGTGCCAGCAGTCCCGACCAGGGACTCCTGAGCTCCTACAATGAGCAGTTCTTC.

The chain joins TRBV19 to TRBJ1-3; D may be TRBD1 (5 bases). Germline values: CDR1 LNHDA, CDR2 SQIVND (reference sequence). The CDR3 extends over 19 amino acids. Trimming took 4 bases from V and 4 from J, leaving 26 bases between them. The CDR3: CASSTSLRGLRAGGNTIYF. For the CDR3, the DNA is TGTGCCAGTAGTACCTCCCTTCGGGGACTCCGAGCGGGGGGAAACACCATATATTTT.

Here the CDR3 reads CASSVAQGAHTGELFF. The DNA of the CDR3 is TGTGCCAGCAGCGTAGCACAGGGGGCCCACACCGGGGAGCTGTTTTTT. The genes are TRBV9 and TRBJ2-2; TRBD1 aligns across 9 bases. J gave up 3 bases and V 0 bases, and 3 bases lay outside the gene matches. The length of the CDR3 is 16 residues. The germline V gene has CDR1 SGDLS and CDR2 YYNGEE.

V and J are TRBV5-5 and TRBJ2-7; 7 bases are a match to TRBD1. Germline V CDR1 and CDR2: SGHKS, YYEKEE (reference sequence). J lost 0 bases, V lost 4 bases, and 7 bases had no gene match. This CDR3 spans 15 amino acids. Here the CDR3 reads CASSRDRESSYEQYF. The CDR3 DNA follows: TGTGCCAGCAGCCGTGACAGGGAAAGCTCCTACGAGCAGTACTTC.

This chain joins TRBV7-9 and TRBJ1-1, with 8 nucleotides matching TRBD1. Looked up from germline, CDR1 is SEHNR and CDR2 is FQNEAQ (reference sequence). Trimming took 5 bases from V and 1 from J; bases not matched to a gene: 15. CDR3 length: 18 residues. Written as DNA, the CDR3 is TGTGCCAGCAGCCCTTACGTTATGACAGGGGCTAAGAACACTGAAGCTTTCTTT. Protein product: CASSPYVMTGAKNTEAFF.

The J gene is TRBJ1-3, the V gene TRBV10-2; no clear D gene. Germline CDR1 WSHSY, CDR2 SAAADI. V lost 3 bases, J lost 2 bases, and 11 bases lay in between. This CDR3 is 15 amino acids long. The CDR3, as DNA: TGCGCCAGCAGTGACCAGGTTTCGGCTGGAAACACCATATATTTT. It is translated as CASSDQVSAGNTIYF.

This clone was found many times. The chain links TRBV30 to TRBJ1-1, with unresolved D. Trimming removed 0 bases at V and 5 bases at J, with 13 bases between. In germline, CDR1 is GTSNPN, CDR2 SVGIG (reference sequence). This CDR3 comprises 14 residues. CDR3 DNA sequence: TGTGCCTGGAGTGTAGAATGGGGAGGGACTGAAGCTTTCTTT. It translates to CAWSVEWGGTEAFF.

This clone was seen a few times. This CDR3 reads CASSLTGTSKNIQYF. CDR3 nucleotides: TGTGCCAGCAGCTTGACAGGGACATCCAAAAACATTCAGTACTTC. This sequence joins TRBV11-3 and TRBJ2-4; TRBD1 matches 7 bases. Per germline, CDR1 SGHNT and CDR2 YENEEA. This CDR3 is built from 15 residues. The junction had 4 bases not matched to a gene; V was cut back by 3 bases and J by 2 bases.